The 24 T cell receptor beta chains reported below all come from one sample, sequenced in a study of cytomegalovirus exposure and HLA in healthy donors (dated by TCRdb to 2015 to 2018). Library preparation was by the immunoSEQ multiplex PCR assay. The multiplex PCR relied on a mix of 60 forward primers for TCR Vbeta segments and 13 reverse primers for TCR Jbeta segments. Drawn from immuneACCESS, this table holds only the in-frame rearrangements with V and J called that TCRdb kept. Clones are partly lost; checked studies trace under half to an unresolved V gene and leave the rest unexplained. The sample table holds some 150,000 clones, of which around 79% were seen once. Roughly 3.8% of the sample belongs to the ten largest clones. Sequences were obtained from PBMCs. These receptors were collected from a male donor in good health and CMV-seronegative.

This clone was seen just once. The rearrangement joins TRBV2 to TRBJ1-2; perhaps TRBD1 as D (6 bases). The CDR3 contains 13 residues. CDR1 is SNHLY, CDR2 FYNNEI, per germline. Deletions cut 4 bases from V and 6 bases from J, with 12 bases between. The CDR3 DNA reads TGTGCCAGCAGTGTGACAGGCGTGGATGGCTACACCTTC. This translates into CASSVTGVDGYTF.

The rearrangement uses TRBV4-3 and TRBJ1-4, with D possibly being TRBD1 (5 bases). CDR3 length equals 18 residues. Per the germline V gene, CDR1 is LGHNA and CDR2 is YSLEER. With 0 bases removed from V and 8 bases from J, the gap between germline ends came to 22 bases. CDR3 amino acids: CASSQDQQGLGGREKLFF. CDR3 nucleotide sequence: TGCGCCAGCAGCCAAGATCAGCAGGGTTTGGGGGGACGGGAAAAACTGTTTTTT.

The J gene is TRBJ2-7, the V gene TRBV10-3; 7 positions match TRBD1. Per the germline V gene, CDR1 is ENHRY and CDR2 is SYGVKD. This CDR3 has 16 residues. Trimming at V came to 2 bases and at J to 0 bases, leaving 7 bases not matched to a gene. The CDR3 here is CAISERDSYSSYEQYF. CDR3 DNA sequence: TGTGCCATCAGTGAGAGGGACAGCTACAGCTCCTACGAGCAGTACTTC.

This rearrangement joins TRBV5-5 to TRBJ2-5, with 10 bases that match TRBD2. The CDR3 covers 15 residues. The J segment lost 9 bases and the V segment lost 4 bases, leaving 12 bases of the junction unmatched. Per germline, CDR1 SGHKS and CDR2 YYEKEE (reference sequence). The CDR3 sequence is CASSAGTSVTGAQYF. The CDR3, as DNA: TGTGCCAGCAGCGCCGGGACTAGCGTCACGGGGGCCCAGTACTTC.

The chain recombines TRBV7-2 with TRBJ2-3, with D unclear. The CDR3 totals 13 residues. Germline-derived CDR1 and CDR2 are SGHTA and FQGNSA. Trimming shortened V by 6 bases and J by 2 bases, and 9 bases separated the two germline ends. Here the CDR3 reads CASRTLTTDTQYF. The CDR3 DNA is TGTGCCAGCAGGACTTTAACCACAGATACGCAGTATTTT.

The CDR3 protein is CASSFRQGRQPQHF. The CDR3 nucleotides are TGTGCCAGCAGCTTCCGACAGGGGCGTCAGCCCCAGCATTTT. This rearrangement joins TRBV5-6 to TRBJ1-5; 8 bases align to TRBD1. The CDR3 spans 14 residues. Germline-derived CDR1 and CDR2 are SGHDT and YYEEEE. Germline trimming cut 2 bases from V and 6 bases from J; bases unmatched to any gene: 4.

This chain links TRBV19 with TRBJ2-2, with 10 nucleotides matching TRBD2. CDR3 length: 15 residues. Trimming took 4 bases from V and 7 from J; bases not matched to a gene: 6. CDR1 is LNHDA and CDR2 is SQIVND in the germline V gene (reference sequence). The CDR3 bases are TGTGCCAGTAGTACCCAGCGGGAGGGGAACGGGGAGCTGTTTTTT. It specifies CASSTQREGNGELFF.

This sequence joins TRBV7-9 and TRBJ2-5; 14 bases are shared with TRBD2. The germline CDR1 and CDR2 sequences are SEHNR and FQNEAQ (reference sequence). The CDR3 has 15 amino acids. Losses at the gene ends were 5 bases for V and 5 bases for J; bases not matched to a gene: 4. The DNA of the CDR3 is TGTGCCAGCAGCCGGGGACTAGCGGGGGTGGAGACCCAGTACTTC. It translates to CASSRGLAGVETQYF. The variable domain in full, with the rest retrieved from reference TRBV7-9 and TRBJ2-5, is DTGVSQNPRHKITKRGQNVTFRCDPISEHNRLYWYRQTLGQGPEFLTYFQNEAQLEKSRLLSDRFSAERPKGSFSTLEIQRTEQGDSAMYLCASSRGLAGVETQYFGPGTRLLVL.

CDR3 residues: CASSFGGTTPEQYF. In DNA, the CDR3 is TGTGCCAGCAGTTTCGGGGGGACAACTCCCGAGCAGTACTTC. The chain employs TRBV28 and TRBJ2-7; the D gene is possibly TRBD2 (7 bases). The germline V gene encodes CDR1 MDHEN and CDR2 SYDVKM. Trimming removed 3 bases from V and 6 bases from J, with 15 bases in between. This CDR3 has 14 residues. The full variable domain, completed using reference TRBV28 and TRBJ2-7, is DVKVTQSSRYLVKRTGEKVFLECVQDMDHENMFWYRQDPGLGLRLIYFSYDVKMKEKGDIPEGYSVSREKKERFSLILESASTNQTSMYLCASSFGGTTPEQYFGPGTRLTVT.

This clone was picked up one time. J is TRBJ2-1 and V is TRBV15, with TRBD2 as a possible D gene (6 bases). The germline V and J ends were trimmed by 3 bases and 5 bases, with 17 bases remaining between them. The CDR3 spans 16 residues. Germline CDR1 reads LNHNV; CDR2 reads YYDKDF (reference sequence). The CDR3 sequence: CATSRVLGREDNEQFF. DNA for the CDR3: TGTGCCACCAGCAGGGTACTAGGCAGGGAGGACAATGAGCAGTTCTTC.

The V call is TRBV9, the J call TRBJ2-2; TRBD2 agrees at 9 bases. Germline loops: CDR1 SGDLS, CDR2 YYNGEE. The junction had 15 bases not matched to a gene; V was cut back by 4 bases and J by 8 bases. The CDR3 spans 17 residues. CDR3: CASSLGLVAGVQGELFF. The CDR3 DNA reads as TGTGCCAGCAGCCTAGGGTTGGTAGCGGGGGTGCAAGGGGAGCTGTTTTTT.

The chain links TRBV19 to TRBJ2-4; TRBD2 agrees at 10 bases. V lost 4 bases, J lost 4 bases, and 4 bases stayed unmatched. The V gene's germline CDR1 is LNHDA and CDR2 SQIVND (reference sequence). The CDR3 runs 15 residues. CDR3 loop: CASSSRLAGKNIQYF. The CDR3 DNA reads TGTGCCAGTAGTAGCCGACTAGCGGGTAAAAACATTCAGTACTTC.

The chain has TRBV6-5 and TRBJ1-2; 7 bases are shared with TRBD1. Germline CDR1 MNHEY, CDR2 SVGAGI. J lost 6 bases, V lost 2 bases, and 6 bases had no gene match. The CDR3 length is 14 residues. CDR3 residues: CASSYLTGTDGYTF. The CDR3 DNA is TGTGCCAGCAGTTACCTGACCGGGACAGATGGCTACACCTTC.

The chain links TRBV30 to TRBJ1-4; 7 bases map to TRBD1. This CDR3 region has 14 residues. Germline V CDR1 and CDR2: GTSNPN, SVGIG (reference sequence). Losses at the gene ends were 2 bases for V and 6 bases for J; bases not matched to a gene: 6. The chain's CDR3 is CAWSLWQGDEKLFF. Here the CDR3 DNA reads TGTGCCTGGAGTCTCTGGCAGGGGGATGAAAAACTGTTTTTT.

This clone has a handful of counts. This chain links TRBV6-4 with TRBJ2-2; 9 bases map to TRBD1. This CDR3 region has 17 residues. CDR1 is MRHNA and CDR2 is SNTAGT in the germline V gene. The V segment lost 5 bases and the J segment 6 bases; nucleotides outside the gene matches: 13. For the CDR3, the DNA is TGTGCCAGCAGTAGAGATTCCGGGACAGGGAAGTCCGGGGAGCTGTTTTTT. Translated: CASSRDSGTGKSGELFF.

V gene TRBV14 combines with J gene TRBJ2-1; D perhaps matches TRBD2 (6 bases). CDR1 and CDR2 (germline): SGHDN, FVKESK. The CDR3 spans 15 residues. The germline V and J ends were trimmed by 0 bases and 7 bases, with 13 bases remaining between them. CDR3 nucleotide sequence: TGTGCCAGCAGCCAAGAGCTTTTCGCGGGAAATGAGCAGTTCTTC. Translating gives CASSQELFAGNEQFF.

The chain has TRBV9 and TRBJ2-7, with D tentatively TRBD1 (5 bases). The CDR3 length is 15 residues. V shed 5 bases and J shed 0 bases, with 15 bases lying between them. Germline V gene data show CDR1 as SGDLS and CDR2 as YYNGEE. In nucleotides, the CDR3 is TGTGCCAGCAGTGCGGACACAGAGAACTCCTACGAGCAGTACTTC. Its translation is CASSADTENSYEQYF. Complete variable domain (other parts from reference TRBV9 and TRBJ2-7): DSGVTQTPKHLITATGQRVTLRCSPRSGDLSVYWYQQSLDQGLQFLIQYYNGEERAKGNILERFSAQQFPDLHSELNLSSLELGDSALYFCASSADTENSYEQYFGPGTRLTVT.

This clone was counted between two and nine times. The chain is built from TRBV15 and TRBJ1-5; D not resolved. Looked up from germline, CDR1 is LNHNV and CDR2 is YYDKDF (reference sequence). CDR3 size: 15 residues. V shed 0 bases and J shed 6 bases, with 12 bases lying between them. The CDR3 nucleotides are TGTGCCACCAGCAGAGAACGGGAGGGTGGTCAGCCCCAGCATTTT. It translates to CATSREREGGQPQHF.

The chain recombines TRBV9 with TRBJ2-1, with TRBD2 matching 12 bases. From germline, CDR1 is SGDLS and CDR2 YYNGEE. The CDR3 totals 22 residues. The trim removed 4 bases at V and 1 base at J, leaving 21 bases unmatched. CDR3 DNA sequence: TGTGCCAGCAGCCATTCAGGTGGGTCTAGCGGGGGGGATATCGAGTCCTACAATGAGCAGTTCTTC. This translates into CASSHSGGSSGGDIESYNEQFF. Full variable domain (remainder filled in from reference TRBV9 and TRBJ2-1): DSGVTQTPKHLITATGQRVTLRCSPRSGDLSVYWYQQSLDQGLQFLIQYYNGEERAKGNILERFSAQQFPDLHSELNLSSLELGDSALYFCASSHSGGSSGGDIESYNEQFFGPGTRLTVL.

This chain joins TRBV7-2 and TRBJ2-3; D may be TRBD2 (7 bases). This CDR3 is 14 amino acids long. The V gene's germline CDR1 is SGHTA and CDR2 FQGNSA. Trimming took 7 bases from V and 6 from J, leaving 17 bases between them. CDR3 amino acids: CASILGGAGDTQYF. In DNA form, the CDR3 reads TGTGCCAGCATCTTGGGGGGGGCAGGGGATACGCAGTATTTT.

The rearrangement joins TRBV6-5 to TRBJ1-5; D is possibly TRBD1 (6 bases). The CDR3 length is 13 residues. The germline V and J ends were trimmed by 4 bases and 5 bases, with 9 bases remaining between them. Germline CDR1 is MNHEY and CDR2 is SVGAGI. CDR3 bases: TGTGCCAGCAGTTGGGGGCACGATCAGCCCCAGCATTTT. Residues: CASSWGHDQPQHF.

CDR3: CASSLQGAKQDEQYF. CDR3 DNA sequence: TGTGCCAGCAGCCTACAGGGGGCGAAGCAGGACGAGCAGTACTTC. The rearrangement links TRBV5-4 to TRBJ2-7; 9 nucleotides match TRBD1. The germline V gene encodes CDR1 SGHNT and CDR2 YYREEE (reference sequence). J gave up 5 bases and V 4 bases, and 10 bases lay outside the gene matches. The CDR3 is made up of 15 amino acids. The entire variable domain, with the rest obtained from reference TRBV5-4 and TRBJ2-7, is as follows: ETGVTQSPTHLIKTRGQQVTLRCSSQSGHNTVSWYQQALGQGPQFIFQYYREEENGRGNFPPRFSGLQFPNYSSELNVNALELDDSALYLCASSLQGAKQDEQYFGPGTRLTVT.

The rearrangement uses TRBV5-1 and TRBJ2-3, with TRBD1 matching over 10 bases. There are 15 residues in the CDR3. Germline V lookup: CDR1 SGHRS, CDR2 YFSETQ. Trimming took 4 bases from V and 2 from J; bases not matched to a gene: 4. The CDR3 DNA is TGCGCCAGCAGCGTGGACAGGGGGTTCACAGATACGCAGTATTTT. It codes for CASSVDRGFTDTQYF.

The genes are TRBV11-2 and TRBJ2-2; possibly TRBD2 for D (5 bases). Germline V gene lookup returns CDR1 SGHAT and CDR2 FQNNGV. Trimming pared 6 bases from V and 6 bases from J, leaving 8 bases between. The CDR3 is made up of 12 amino acids. As DNA, the CDR3 is TGTGCCAGCAGGACTACCGCCGGGGAGCTGTTTTTT. This translates into CASRTTAGELFF.